Below are 4 T cell receptor beta chains sequenced from a single sample in a study of T cells in localized non-small cell lung cancer. The table came from immunoSEQ multiplex PCR; TCRdb's copy has only in-frame clones and leaves some out. The sample shows roughly 30,000 clones, 92% of them seen only once. This specimen was peripheral blood mononuclear cells, taken before any cancer treatment. The receptors shown here come from a woman aged 40-69 years with stage III lung adenocarcinoma.

The rearrangement links TRBV5-1 to TRBJ1-1, with no clear D. The V end was cut by 0 bases, the J end by 2 bases, with 8 bases between. CDR3 length: 14 residues. Germline V gene sequence: CDR1 SGHRS, CDR2 YFSETQ. As DNA, the CDR3 is TGCGCCAGCAGCTTGGCGGATGGTAACACTGAAGCTTTCTTT. It encodes CASSLADGNTEAFF.

Only one count was recorded for this clone. The chain links TRBV4-3 to TRBJ2-5; D may be TRBD2 (6 bases). The CDR3 runs to 13 residues. V was shortened by 1 base and J by 4 bases, with 7 bases between the two germline ends. The germline V gene encodes CDR1 LGHNA and CDR2 YSLEER. The CDR3 DNA is TGCGCCAGCAGCCAAGTGGAGGGAGAGACCCAGTACTTC. It yields the protein CASSQVEGETQYF.

CDR3 bases: TGTGCCGGGGGCCTTGAGGGTAATCAGCCCCAGCATTTT. Translation: CAGGLEGNQPQHF. The chain combines TRBV28 with TRBJ1-5; possibly TRBD1 for D (6 bases). V was shortened by 11 bases and J by 4 bases, with 15 bases between the two germline ends. Germline CDR1 reads MDHEN; CDR2 reads SYDVKM. The CDR3 runs to 13 residues.

This chain uses TRBV2 with TRBJ1-6; D is ambiguous. Per germline, CDR1 SNHLY and CDR2 FYNNEI. Trimming took off 3 bases at V and 9 bases at J, with 15 bases between the two ends. This CDR3 is built from 15 residues. The CDR3 DNA reads as TGTGCCAGCAGTGATTTTCCCTTAAGTGGTTCACCCCTCCACTTT. This encodes CASSDFPLSGSPLHF.